These 30 T cell receptor beta chains were all obtained from the same sample, sequenced in a study of cytomegalovirus exposure and HLA in healthy donors. Amplification used 60 Vbeta primers and 13 Jbeta primers. The protocol was immunoSEQ multiplex PCR, while the TCRdb copy is restricted to in-frame clones and leaves out a portion. The sample includes more than 150,000 clones, roughly 80% of them seen just once. The sequencing sample was made of PBMCs. These receptor sequences come from a man aged 50-59 years in good health and CMV-seronegative.

V is TRBV18 and J is TRBJ1-3; D uncertain. The germline V gene encodes CDR1 KGHSH and CDR2 LQKENI. Trimming took off 2 bases at V and 2 bases at J, with 7 bases between the two ends. The CDR3 spans 14 residues. The CDR3 is CASSPTDTGNTIYF. The CDR3 bases are TGTGCCAGCTCACCAACCGACACTGGAAACACCATATATTTT. The complete variable domain, with remaining parts taken from reference TRBV18 and TRBJ1-3, reads NAGVMQNPRHLVRRRGQEARLRCSPMKGHSHVYWYRQLPEEGLKFMVYLQKENIIDESGMPKERFSAEFPKEGPSILRIQQVVRGDSAAYFCASSPTDTGNTIYFGEGSWLTVV.

This chain joins TRBV4-3 and TRBJ1-6, with D possibly TRBD1 on 5 matching bases. Per the germline V gene, CDR1 is LGHNA and CDR2 is YSLEER. Deletions cut 0 bases from V and 9 bases from J, with 12 bases between. The CDR3 covers 15 residues. CDR3 loop: CASSQDDSDGSPLHF. DNA for the CDR3: TGCGCCAGCAGCCAAGATGACAGTGACGGTTCACCCCTCCACTTT.

The V gene is TRBV12-5, the J gene TRBJ2-2, with 10 bases that match TRBD2. The V segment lost 2 bases and the J segment 5 bases; nucleotides outside the gene matches: 8. The CDR3 runs to 17 residues. Germline CDR1 is LGHNT and CDR2 is FRNRAP. The CDR3 DNA is TGTGCTAGTGGTTTGCTCCCCGGGACTAGCGAGACCGGGGAGCTGTTTTTT. Protein sequence: CASGLLPGTSETGELFF.

The V call is TRBV29-1, the J call TRBJ2-2, with D possibly matching TRBD1 (6 bases). Germline lookup yields CDR1 SQVTM and CDR2 ANQGSEA. Trimming shortened V by 7 bases and J by 5 bases, and 14 bases separated the two germline ends. This CDR3 has 13 residues. The CDR3 here is CSAFPGTTGELFF. CDR3 DNA sequence: TGCAGCGCGTTTCCCGGGACAACCGGGGAGCTGTTTTTT.

V gene TRBV9 combines with J gene TRBJ1-4, with unresolved D. Trimming cost V 3 bases and J 2 bases, with 14 bases left between them. The CDR3 runs 16 residues. The germline gives CDR1 SGDLS, CDR2 YYNGEE. CDR3 in amino acids: CASSAGRTTTNEKLFF. CDR3 bases: TGTGCCAGCAGCGCAGGCCGAACAACGACTAATGAAAAACTGTTTTTT.

The gene calls are TRBV6-5 and TRBJ2-5; TRBD2 matches at 10 bases. V trimming: 2 bases; J trimming: 6 bases; junction bases outside the gene matches: 6. The CDR3 length is 15 residues. CDR1 MNHEY and CDR2 SVGAGI come from the germline V gene. CDR3 amino acids: CASSYDGTSAQTQYF. CDR3 in DNA: TGTGCCAGCAGTTACGACGGGACTAGCGCCCAGACCCAGTACTTC.

The chain has TRBV5-1 and TRBJ2-7; D is ambiguous. V was clipped by 0 bases and J by 2 bases, with 6 bases between them. The V gene's germline CDR1 is SGHRS and CDR2 YFSETQ. The CDR3 length is 13 residues. CDR3 protein: CASSLDITYEQYF. In nucleotides, the CDR3 is TGCGCCAGCAGCTTGGACATAACCTACGAGCAGTACTTC.

V is TRBV6-1 and J is TRBJ1-3; a possible D gene is TRBD1 (6 bases). The CDR3 has 14 amino acids. Germline CDR1 is MNHNS and CDR2 is SASEGT. Trimming stripped 7 bases from V and 3 bases from J, with 13 bases between. The CDR3 DNA sequence: TGTGCCAGCAACCTGACAGGAGGTGGAAACACCATATATTTT. This translates into CASNLTGGGNTIYF.

The rearrangement uses TRBV7-6 and TRBJ2-5, with a weak D call TRBD2 (6 bases). CDR3 length: 14 residues. Germline V CDR1 and CDR2: SGHVS, FNYEAQ. Trimming shortened V by 4 bases and J by 2 bases, and 11 bases separated the two germline ends. The CDR3 here is CASSSGGGQETQYF. DNA for the CDR3: TGTGCCAGCAGCTCCGGGGGAGGTCAAGAGACCCAGTACTTC.

V and J are TRBV7-2 and TRBJ2-7, with TRBD1 matching over 7 bases. Germline CDR1 reads SGHTA; CDR2 reads FQGNSA. The V gene end was trimmed by 1 base and the J gene end by 2 bases; junction bases not matched to a gene: 5. The CDR3 length is 15 residues. The CDR3 DNA is TGTGCCAGCAGCTTAGTTCCGACAGGGACCTACGAGCAGTACTTC. It encodes CASSLVPTGTYEQYF.

The rearrangement uses TRBV29-1 and TRBJ1-5; 9 positions match TRBD1. Germline assignment: CDR1 SQVTM and CDR2 ANQGSEA. J was trimmed by 1 base and V by 6 bases; bases with no gene match: 7. The CDR3 is 15 amino acids. The DNA for the CDR3 is TGCAGCGTCTCCGGGACAGGGACAAGCAATCAGCCCCAGCATTTT. It codes for CSVSGTGTSNQPQHF. Full variable domain (outside the CDR3, taken from reference TRBV29-1 and TRBJ1-5): SAVISQKPSRDICQRGTSLTIQCQVDSQVTMMFWYRQQPGQSLTLIATANQGSEATYESGFVIDKFPISRPNLTFSTLTVSNMSPEDSSIYLCSVSGTGTSNQPQHFGDGTRLSIL.

The V call is TRBV2, the J call TRBJ1-1; D unresolved. This CDR3 region has 14 residues. Deletions cut 5 bases from V and 0 bases from J, with 10 bases between. CDR1 and CDR2 (germline): SNHLY, FYNNEI. The CDR3 nucleotides are TGTGCCAGCAGTTCAACACCCGTGAACACTGAAGCTTTCTTT. It translates to CASSSTPVNTEAFF.

This chain joins TRBV7-8 and TRBJ1-4, with TRBD1 matching 7 bases. Germline V gives CDR1 SGHVS, CDR2 FQNEAQ. Germline trimming cut 5 bases from V and 8 bases from J; bases unmatched to any gene: 8. This CDR3 has 14 amino acids. The CDR3 sequence: CASSQGGLGEKLFF. For the CDR3, the DNA is TGTGCCAGCAGCCAAGGGGGCTTGGGAGAAAAACTGTTTTTT.

J is TRBJ1-4 and V is TRBV2; the D is unclear. From germline, CDR1 is SNHLY and CDR2 FYNNEI. The V and J ends lost 8 bases and 4 bases respectively, with 17 bases between them. CDR3 length equals 15 residues. The CDR3 loop is CASRRRTVINEKLFF. Written as DNA, the CDR3 is TGTGCCAGCCGGAGGAGGACTGTCATTAATGAAAAACTGTTTTTT.

The rearrangement links TRBV6-5 to TRBJ2-5; the D is unclear. The CDR3 loop spans 13 amino acids. Germline-derived CDR1 and CDR2 are MNHEY and SVGAGI. Deletions cut 8 bases from V and 2 bases from J, with 12 bases between. The CDR3 sequence: CASGGGPQETQYF. The DNA of the CDR3 is TGTGCCAGCGGTGGCGGCCCGCAAGAGACCCAGTACTTC.

The rearrangement joins TRBV6-1 to TRBJ2-3; 7 bases line up with TRBD2. Germline lookup yields CDR1 MNHNS and CDR2 SASEGT. Trimming removed 8 bases from V and 0 bases from J; junction bases left unmatched: 8. The CDR3 consists of 15 residues. CDR3 amino acids: CASRGVRTSTDTQYF. The DNA of the CDR3 is TGTGCCAGCCGGGGGGTTAGAACTAGCACAGATACGCAGTATTTT.

This chain links TRBV27 with TRBJ1-1, with 7 positions matching TRBD1. This CDR3 region has 14 residues. The J segment lost 4 bases and the V segment lost 6 bases, leaving 8 bases of the junction unmatched. Germline CDR1 reads MNHEY; CDR2 reads SMNVEV (reference sequence). CDR3 nucleotides: TGTGCCAGCAGAGGGAACAGGGGCTTCACTGAAGCTTTCTTT. This gives the protein CASRGNRGFTEAFF.

The V and J genes are TRBV18 and TRBJ2-3, with D possibly TRBD2 on 5 matching bases. The CDR3 totals 16 residues. The V gene's germline CDR1 is KGHSH and CDR2 LQKENI. V was shortened by 2 bases and J by 2 bases, with 14 bases between the two germline ends. The CDR3 DNA follows: TGTGCCAGCTCACCATTTCAGGACTCTTACACAGATACGCAGTATTTT. This gives the protein CASSPFQDSYTDTQYF.

This chain connects TRBV9 to TRBJ2-7, with no clear D. V was clipped by 5 bases and J by 7 bases, with 7 bases between them. CDR1 and CDR2 (germline): SGDLS, YYNGEE. The CDR3 is 10 amino acids. The CDR3 is CASRLGEQYF. The CDR3 DNA reads as TGTGCCAGCAGACTCGGGGAGCAGTACTTC.

The chain combines TRBV19 with TRBJ2-3, with 7 bases fitting TRBD1. CDR3 length equals 13 residues. Germline V gene data show CDR1 as LNHDA and CDR2 as SQIVND (reference sequence). J was trimmed by 5 bases and V by 3 bases; bases with no gene match: 2. The CDR3 is CASSITGVDTQYF. The DNA of the CDR3 is TGTGCCAGTAGTATTACAGGGGTAGATACGCAGTATTTT.

The J gene is TRBJ1-1, the V gene TRBV19; 7 positions match TRBD1. The V gene's germline CDR1 is LNHDA and CDR2 SQIVND (reference sequence). The CDR3 runs 16 residues. V lost 11 bases to trimming and J lost 5 bases; unmatched junction nucleotides: 20. In nucleotides, the CDR3 is TGTGCCTCTCGCTTAGGGGACAGTTTCATGGTAACTGAAGCTTTCTTT. As protein: CASRLGDSFMVTEAFF.

This sequence joins TRBV2 and TRBJ2-7; TRBD2 might be the D (5 bases). The CDR3 length is 14 residues. V shed 5 bases and J shed 2 bases, with 13 bases lying between them. The germline V gene has CDR1 SNHLY and CDR2 FYNNEI. This CDR3 reads CASSSQAGTYEQYF. In nucleotides, the CDR3 is TGTGCCAGCAGTAGCCAGGCCGGGACCTACGAGCAGTACTTC.

This chain uses TRBV6-5 with TRBJ1-3; unclear D gene. CDR1 is MNHEY and CDR2 is SVGAGI in the germline V gene. Trimming left V 6 bases short and J 0 bases short, with 9 bases between. The CDR3 contains 14 residues. This chain's CDR3 is CASSQGVSGNTIYF. CDR3 sequence (DNA): TGTGCCAGCAGCCAAGGAGTCTCTGGAAACACCATATATTTT.

This clone has more than one count but fewer than ten. The rearrangement links TRBV4-3 to TRBJ2-7, with 9 bases that match TRBD2. The length of the CDR3 is 14 residues. Germline-derived CDR1 and CDR2 are LGHNA and YSLEER. V lost 4 bases, J lost 2 bases, and 3 bases stayed unmatched. The CDR3 is CASSPSGVAYEQYF. The CDR3 bases are TGCGCCAGCAGCCCTAGCGGGGTAGCCTACGAGCAGTACTTC.

V is TRBV20-1 and J is TRBJ2-5; no clear D gene. The J call is uncertain, as TRBJ2-7 better fits the DNA end. The CDR3 length is 11 residues. Germline V gene data show CDR1 as DFQATT and CDR2 as SNEGSKA (reference sequence). In nucleotides, the CDR3 is TGCAGTGCTAGAGATGGTCCCGAGCAGTACTTC. It is translated as CSARDGPEQYF.

This rearrangement joins TRBV7-2 to TRBJ1-5; 8 bases map to TRBD1. Germline assignment: CDR1 SGHTA and CDR2 FQGNSA. This CDR3 spans 13 amino acids. V lost 5 bases, J lost 6 bases, and 3 bases stayed unmatched. The CDR3 DNA follows: TGTGCCAGCAGCATTGACAGGGGTCAGCCCCAGCATTTT. It specifies CASSIDRGQPQHF.

The chain has TRBV7-9 and TRBJ2-7; D gene uncertain. V was shortened by 2 bases and J by 6 bases, with 5 bases between the two germline ends. In germline, CDR1 is SEHNR, CDR2 FQNEAQ (reference sequence). There are 11 residues in the CDR3. This chain's CDR3 is CASSLTSEQYF. CDR3 sequence (DNA): TGTGCCAGCAGCTTAACTTCCGAGCAGTACTTC.

The chain recombines TRBV18 with TRBJ1-1; D remains unclear. Deletions cut 3 bases from V and 0 bases from J, with 14 bases between. This CDR3 region has 16 residues. The V gene's germline CDR1 is KGHSH and CDR2 LQKENI. CDR3 in amino acids: CASSPTLSQVNTEAFF. DNA of the CDR3: TGTGCCAGCTCACCGACATTAAGCCAGGTGAACACTGAAGCTTTCTTT.

The chain links TRBV4-2 to TRBJ1-6; D remains ambiguous. Trimming took off 0 bases at V and 9 bases at J, with 9 bases between the two ends. The CDR3 is 14 residues long. Germline V gene sequence: CDR1 LGHNA, CDR2 YNFKEQ. The CDR3 spells CASSQEIIGSPLHF. CDR3 bases: TGTGCCAGCAGCCAAGAGATTATCGGTTCACCCCTCCACTTT.

As to this clone: The same CDR3 arises from other DNA sequences in this sample as well. J is TRBJ1-1 and V is TRBV9; D perhaps matches TRBD1 (5 bases). V was clipped by 2 bases and J by 3 bases, with 8 bases between them. This CDR3 region has 13 residues. Germline loops: CDR1 SGDLS, CDR2 YYNGEE. In DNA, the CDR3 is TGTGCCAGCAGCGTCGGGGGGGACACTGAAGCTTTCTTT. It specifies CASSVGGDTEAFF.